This passage covers 2 T cell receptor beta chains from one sample sequenced in a study of T cells in Graves' hyperthyroidism and ophthalmopathy. TCR beta CDR3 regions were amplified from RNA transcripts. A first-round RT-PCR of the TCR CDR3 used the HTBI primer set. MiXCR was run by TCRdb on the multiplex PCR reads, yielding one entry per CDR3 protein. The table records approximately 530,000 distinct CDR3 sequences, about 20% of them present only once. The sample taken for sequencing was blood. The receptors come from a middle-aged man with Graves' ophthalmopathy.

This clonotype was detected a few times. CDR3 protein: CSAIGNSGGAIQYF. The CDR3 DNA follows: TGCAGTGCCATCGGTAATAGCGGGGGGGCGATTCAGTACTTC. The chain has TRBV20-1 and TRBJ2-4; 11 nucleotides match TRBD2. V lost 6 bases to trimming and J lost 10 bases; unmatched junction nucleotides: 11. CDR1 and CDR2 (germline): DFQATT, SNEGSKA (reference sequence). The CDR3 contains 14 residues.

This clonotype has a handful of counts. This chain uses TRBV18 with TRBJ1-3; D is ambiguous. The CDR3 covers 14 residues. Germline assignment: CDR1 KGHSH and CDR2 LQKENI. The V gene lost 5 bases and the J gene lost 0 bases, with 8 bases spanning the gap. Here the CDR3 reads CASSSGDSGNTIYF. The CDR3 nucleotides read TGTGCCAGCTCATCCGGCGACTCTGGAAACACCATATATTTT.